Listed here are 18 T cell receptor beta chains from one sample, sequenced in a study of metastatic and nonmetastatic thyroid tumors. Thyroid surgery was performed in patients who had received no treatment beforehand. TCRdb re-called the PCR reads via MiXCR. The repertoire includes about 59,000 clones, around 16% of them detected once, and almost 9.5% sits in the top ten. The sequenced sample was blood. These TCRs come from a male donor with papillary thyroid cancer or a benign thyroid nodule (not recorded which). Some clones in this sample may be carry-over from other donors' samples.

This clone has only a few counts. This could be a read error, since a much larger clone is one nucleotide away. Different DNA sequences within this sample yield the same CDR3. This sequence joins TRBV7-4 and TRBJ2-1; no clear D. V shed 0 bases and J shed 4 bases, with 19 bases lying between them. CDR1 is SGHVT and CDR2 is SQSDAQ in the germline V gene. This CDR3 has 18 amino acids. The CDR3 loop reads CASSLAPFQNRGYNEQFF. In DNA form, the CDR3 reads TGTGCCAGCAGCTTAGCGCCTTTCCAGAATCGCGGATACAATGAGCAGTTCTTC.

This clone was detected many times. J is TRBJ1-2 and V is TRBV5-1, with 7 bases aligning to TRBD1. CDR1 and CDR2 (germline): SGHRS, YFSETQ. Trimming cost V 0 bases and J 2 bases; bases outside gene matches: 4. The CDR3 is made up of 15 amino acids. The CDR3 reads CASSLGGTENYGYTF. The CDR3 DNA is TGCGCCAGCAGCTTGGGGGGGACAGAAAACTATGGCTACACCTTC.

The table lists this clone with a count of one. A read error may account for a junction end that differs from germline. The V call is TRBV5-1, the J call TRBJ1-1; weak D call: TRBD1 (5 bases). The CDR3 runs 15 residues. Germline V gene sequence: CDR1 SGHRS, CDR2 YFSETQ. CDR3 DNA: TGCGCCAGCAGCTTGGCCCCGGCAGGGAACAATGAAACTTTCTTT. This translates into CASSLAPAGNNETFF.

This clone showed up many times. This chain uses TRBV28 with TRBJ2-7; D unresolved. The V and J ends lost 5 bases and 9 bases respectively, with 26 bases between them. Germline V gene lookup returns CDR1 MDHEN and CDR2 SYDVKM. The length of the CDR3 is 16 residues. CDR3 bases: TGTGCCAGCAGTCCGTCGAAGTCCGGTAAGCGTCCTGGGCAGTACTTC. Residues: CASSPSKSGKRPGQYF. Combining the CDR3 with reference TRBV28 and TRBJ2-7 gives the whole variable domain DVKVTQSSRYLVKRTGEKVFLECVQDMDHENMFWYRQDPGLGLRLIYFSYDVKMKEKGDIPEGYSVSREKKERFSLILESASTNQTSMYLCASSPSKSGKRPGQYFGPGTRLTVT.

This clone was seen at least ten times. The chain has TRBV20-1 and TRBJ2-3; D ambiguous. Trimming stripped 3 bases from V and 0 bases from J, with 4 bases between. Germline CDR1 and CDR2: DFQATT and SNEGSKA (reference sequence). This CDR3 spans 12 amino acids. The CDR3 sequence is CSASGSTDTQYF. Here the CDR3 DNA reads TGCAGTGCTAGCGGGAGCACAGATACGCAGTATTTT.

This clone was seen ten or more times. In nucleotides, the CDR3 is TGTGCCAGCAGCTTGAGTCGGATTGGCGGATCCTACGAGCAGTACGTC. This codes for CASSLSRIGGSYEQYV. The chain is built from TRBV5-8 and TRBJ2-7; no firm D call. Per germline, CDR1 SGHTS and CDR2 YDEGEE. The V end was cut by 1 base, the J end by 1 base, with 15 bases between. The CDR3 is 16 residues long.

This clone has a handful of counts. The chain couples TRBV6-1 to TRBJ2-3; TRBD1 matches at 7 bases. V lost 4 bases, J lost 1 base, and 11 bases stayed unmatched. There are 17 residues in the CDR3. Germline V gives CDR1 MNHNS, CDR2 SASEGT. The CDR3 DNA is TGTGCCAGCAGTGTGAGACAGGGAGTTGGTCGCACAGATACGCAGTATTTT. Translating gives CASSVRQGVGRTDTQYF.

This clone was counted many times. The CDR3 region has the DNA TGTGCCAGCAGCCGTGGGTCCCGGACAGTGGTAAACACCATATATTTT. Translated, it gives CASSRGSRTVVNTIYF. V gene TRBV3-1 combines with J gene TRBJ1-3; D possibly corresponds to TRBD1 (6 bases). Germline V gene sequence: CDR1 LGHDT, CDR2 YNNKEL (reference sequence). The CDR3 loop spans 16 amino acids. The V end was cut by 4 bases, the J end by 6 bases, with 19 bases between.

This clone occurred many times. This chain uses TRBV27 with TRBJ2-1, with D perhaps given as TRBD1 or TRBD2 (6 bases each). This CDR3 contains 16 residues. Germline CDR1 reads MNHEY; CDR2 reads SMNVEV (reference sequence). Trimming left V 7 bases short and J 5 bases short, with 21 bases between. The CDR3 loop reads CASIPGGGPGHNEQFF. CDR3 sequence (DNA): TGTGCCAGCATCCCAGGAGGGGGGCCCGGACACAATGAGCAGTTCTTC.

This clone was detected a few times. A junction end diverges from the germline sequence, so it may reflect a read error. The chain couples TRBV6-1 to TRBJ1-5; D is possibly TRBD1 (6 bases). The CDR3 has 16 amino acids. Per germline, CDR1 MNHNS and CDR2 SASEGT. The CDR3 region has the DNA TGTGTCAGCAGTCAAGCGCCGACTCAGGGGAATCAGCCCCAGCATTTT. It is translated as CVSSQAPTQGNQPQHF.

This clone was observed many times. The genes are TRBV10-2 and TRBJ2-1; no reliable D call. This CDR3 has 11 amino acids. Germline-derived CDR1 and CDR2 are WSHSY and SAAADI. Trimming left V 3 bases short and J 4 bases short, with 1 base between. The CDR3, as DNA: TGCGCCAGCAGTGATTACAATGAGCAGTTCTTC. This translates into CASSDYNEQFF.

This clone was counted at least ten times. This chain connects TRBV14 to TRBJ2-1; 10 nucleotides match TRBD1. V lost 4 bases to trimming and J lost 9 bases; unmatched junction nucleotides: 6. Germline V CDR1 and CDR2: SGHDN, FVKESK. The CDR3 loop spans 14 amino acids. CDR3 in DNA: TGTGCCAGCAGCCGACAGGGGGCTTGGGGTGAGCAGTTCTTC. This codes for CASSRQGAWGEQFF.

The V gene is TRBV7-2, the J gene TRBJ1-2, with 10 bases matching TRBD1. V shed 5 bases and J 3 bases; nucleotides not matched to a gene: 6. There are 15 residues in the CDR3. CDR1 and CDR2 (germline): SGHTA, FQGNSA. CDR3 region: CASSPWDRGYYGYTF. CDR3 DNA sequence: TGTGCCAGCAGCCCTTGGGACAGGGGCTACTATGGCTACACCTTC. The whole variable domain, remainder taken from reference TRBV7-2 and TRBJ1-2, is GAGVSQSPSNKVTEKGKDVELRCDPISGHTALYWYRQSLGQGLEFLIYFQGNSAPDKSGLPSDRFSAERTGGSVSTLTIQRTQQEDSAVYLCASSPWDRGYYGYTFGSGTRLTVV.

The chain employs TRBV7-9 and TRBJ2-2; no reliable D call. Germline CDR1 is SEHNR and CDR2 is FQNEAQ (reference sequence). Trimming stripped 1 base from V and 5 bases from J, with 11 bases between. The length of the CDR3 is 15 residues. As DNA, the CDR3 is TGTGCCAGCAGCTTAGGTCTCAGGCTAACCGGGGAGCTGTTTTTT. Translating gives CASSLGLRLTGELFF.

In this sample, this clone turned up a few times. J is TRBJ1-6 and V is TRBV12-3 or TRBV12-4, with 8 bases matching TRBD1. The CDR3 runs to 16 residues. With 6 bases clipped from V and 1 base from J, the junction kept 5 bases outside the gene matches. CDR3 in amino acids: CASSRDRGSYNSPLHF. Here the CDR3 DNA reads TGTGCCAGCAGCCGAGACAGGGGTTCCTATAATTCACCCCTCCACTTT.

The table lists this clone with a few counts. A read error may be the cause here, since a much bigger clone is one base away. The gene calls are TRBV24-1 and TRBJ2-5, with TRBD2 identical over 8 bases. This CDR3 has 14 residues. V gave up 7 bases and J gave up 8 bases; unmatched junction bases: 11. CDR1 and CDR2 from the germline V gene are KGHDR and SFDVKD. The CDR3 coding sequence is TGTGCCACCAGCGAACGGGTCGGGGGGGATACCCAGTACTTC. Its translation: CATSERVGGDTQYF.

This clone was picked up many times. The J gene is TRBJ2-5, the V gene TRBV11-2; 9 bases fit TRBD2. Per germline, CDR1 SGHAT and CDR2 FQNNGV. The CDR3 is 16 residues long. The trim removed 5 bases at V and 5 bases at J, leaving 12 bases unmatched. The CDR3: CASSTRGSGSFETQYF. CDR3 DNA: TGTGCCAGCAGCACCCGAGGTAGCGGGAGTTTCGAGACCCAGTACTTC.

This clone was picked up many times. V usage is TRBV2 and J usage is TRBJ1-6; TRBD1 might be the D (6 bases). Germline values: CDR1 SNHLY, CDR2 FYNNEI. Trimming stripped 2 bases from V and 7 bases from J, with 9 bases between. The CDR3 length is 14 residues. The chain's CDR3 is CASSESGDNSPLHF. The CDR3 DNA follows: TGTGCCAGCAGTGAATCAGGGGACAATTCACCCCTCCACTTT.